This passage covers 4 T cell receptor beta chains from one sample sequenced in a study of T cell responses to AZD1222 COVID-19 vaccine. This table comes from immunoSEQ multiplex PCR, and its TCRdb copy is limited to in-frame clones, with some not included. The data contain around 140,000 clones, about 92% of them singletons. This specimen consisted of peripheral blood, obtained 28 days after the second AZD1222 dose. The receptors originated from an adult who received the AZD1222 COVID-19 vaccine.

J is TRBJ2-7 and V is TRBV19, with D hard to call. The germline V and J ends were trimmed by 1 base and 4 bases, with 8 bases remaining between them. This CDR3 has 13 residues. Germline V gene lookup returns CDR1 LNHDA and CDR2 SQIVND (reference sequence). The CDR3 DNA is TGTGCCAGTAGTATAGCTCTAGGGTACGAGCAGTACTTC. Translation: CASSIALGYEQYF.

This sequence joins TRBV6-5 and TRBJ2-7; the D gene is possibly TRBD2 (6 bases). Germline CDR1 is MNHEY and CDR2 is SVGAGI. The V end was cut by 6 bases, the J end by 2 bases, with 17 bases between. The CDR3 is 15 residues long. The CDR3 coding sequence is TGTGCCAGCAGGGTGGAACTAGCTGATCCCTACGAGCAGTACTTC. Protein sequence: CASRVELADPYEQYF.

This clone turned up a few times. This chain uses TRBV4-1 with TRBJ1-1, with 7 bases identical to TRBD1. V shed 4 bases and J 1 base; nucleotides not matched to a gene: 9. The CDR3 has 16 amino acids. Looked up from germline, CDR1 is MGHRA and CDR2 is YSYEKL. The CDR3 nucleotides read TGCGCCAGCAGCCCCGAGCCGGGACAGACGAACACTGAAGCTTTCTTT. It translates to CASSPEPGQTNTEAFF.

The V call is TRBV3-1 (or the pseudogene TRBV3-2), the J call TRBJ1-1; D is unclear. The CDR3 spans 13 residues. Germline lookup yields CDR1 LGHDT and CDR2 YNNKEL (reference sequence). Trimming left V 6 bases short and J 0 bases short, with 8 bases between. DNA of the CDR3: TGTGCCAGCAGTCGGAGTCTGAACACTGAAGCTTTCTTT. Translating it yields CASSRSLNTEAFF.